Below, 8 T cell receptor beta chains from the same sample are listed, as sequenced in a study of STAT5B mutations in CD4+ large granular lymphocyte leukemia (dated 2022 in TCRdb). Library preparation was by the immunoSEQ multiplex PCR assay. TCRdb provides this immuneACCESS table in a form limited to in-frame rearrangements. Some clones are lacking; in checked studies, under half of them reflect an unresolved V gene, and why the rest are absent is not known. This sample has roughly 32,000 clones in its table, and around four fifths of those were observed once. The ten largest make up under 2.5% of the sample. Input material: CD4+ T cells from blood buffy coats. These receptors all come from a human donor in good health.

V and J are TRBV10-3 and TRBJ1-1; tentatively, D is TRBD1 (6 bases). Trimming left V 0 bases short and J 4 bases short, with 12 bases between. The germline V gene has CDR1 ENHRY and CDR2 SYGVKD. The CDR3 has 15 residues. Here the CDR3 reads CAISESGGAATEAFF. Here the CDR3 DNA reads TGTGCCATCAGTGAGTCGGGGGGCGCAGCCACTGAAGCTTTCTTT.

This rearrangement joins TRBV29-1 to TRBJ1-2; D perhaps matches TRBD1 (5 bases). Looked up from germline, CDR1 is SQVTM and CDR2 is ANQGSEA. There are 12 residues in the CDR3. With 2 bases removed from V and 5 bases from J, the gap between germline ends came to 9 bases. DNA for the CDR3: TGCAGCGTTGAACCGGCAGGGTATGGCTACACCTTC. As protein: CSVEPAGYGYTF.

This clone was found a few times. V and J are TRBV30 and TRBJ2-7; tentatively, D is TRBD2 (5 bases). Looked up from germline, CDR1 is GTSNPN and CDR2 is SVGIG (reference sequence). V lost 2 bases and J lost 3, with 8 bases in between. The CDR3 is 12 amino acids. Written as DNA, the CDR3 is TGTGCCTGGAGTAGGGAGAACTACGAGCAGTACTTC. Encoded protein: CAWSRENYEQYF.

The rearrangement joins TRBV7-8 to TRBJ2-7; TRBD1 or TRBD2 may be the D gene (5 bases each). V lost 1 base and J 6 bases, leaving 7 bases between the germline ends. This CDR3 contains 12 residues. Germline V lookup: CDR1 SGHVS, CDR2 FQNEAQ. CDR3: CASSLGGSEQYF. The CDR3, as DNA: TGTGCCAGCAGCTTAGGGGGGAGCGAGCAGTACTTC.

The rearrangement links TRBV2 to TRBJ2-5; 7 positions agree with TRBD1. With 8 bases clipped from V and 3 bases from J, the junction kept 6 bases outside the gene matches. The germline V gene has CDR1 SNHLY and CDR2 FYNNEI. This CDR3 region has 13 residues. The CDR3 sequence: CASAVGQKETQYF. In DNA, the CDR3 is TGTGCCAGCGCCGTGGGACAGAAAGAGACCCAGTACTTC.

J is TRBJ2-5 and V is TRBV19; D is tentatively TRBD1 or TRBD2 (5 bases each). V was pared by 5 bases and J by 5 bases, with 15 bases between. Germline values: CDR1 LNHDA, CDR2 SQIVND (reference sequence). The length of the CDR3 is 14 residues. CDR3 DNA sequence: TGTGCCAGTAGTCCACAGGCGTCGGGGGAGACCCAGTACTTC. Protein product: CASSPQASGETQYF.

Here the CDR3 DNA reads TGTGCCAGCAGCAGGCAGGACAGAAACACCGGGGAGCTGTTTTTT. Its protein product is CASSRQDRNTGELFF. The rearrangement links TRBV5-4 to TRBJ2-2; a weak D match, TRBD1 (6 bases). V lost 4 bases and J lost 2, with 12 bases in between. The CDR3 is made up of 15 amino acids. CDR1 and CDR2 (germline): SGHNT, YYREEE (reference sequence).

A few counts support this clone. The genes are TRBV7-2 and TRBJ1-5, with D maybe TRBD1 (6 bases). Trimming shortened V by 6 bases and J by 2 bases, and 8 bases separated the two germline ends. The CDR3 has 13 residues. Germline assignment: CDR1 SGHTA and CDR2 FQGNSA. CDR3 residues: CASSGGGNQPQHF. The CDR3 nucleotides read TGTGCCAGCAGTGGGGGCGGCAATCAGCCCCAGCATTTT.